The clone carrying this T cell receptor (beta chain) was found many times. The data originate from a study of regulatory T cells in long-lasting Graves disease. CDR1 and CDR2 from the germline V gene are SGHDN and FVKESK. The J segment lost 4 bases and the V segment lost 3 bases, leaving 6 bases of the junction unmatched. CDR3 size: 15 residues. Time point: newly diagnosed GD, antithyroid drugs for less than 3 months. Making the TCR library involved RNA that had been extracted from PBMCs. Arm-PCR of CDR3 regions with iRepertoire HTBI primers generated TCR beta libraries. In TCRdb, the multiplex PCR reads were re-called with MiXCR into one record per CDR3 protein. The data hold roughly 400,000 distinct CDR3 sequences, with 14% to 15% observed a single time. These data also featured in a second study, about T cells in Graves' hyperthyroidism and ophthalmopathy.

The chain uses TRBV14 and TRBJ1-2; 9 bases are shared with TRBD1. Sequenced material: peripheral blood mononuclear cells (PBMCs), taken at new diagnosis, from a patient treated with antithyroid drugs. The origin of this receptor is a woman aged 40 to 49 with Graves disease. The CDR3 loop reads CASSHLTGGGYGYTF. DNA of the CDR3: TGTGCCAGCAGCCACCTTACAGGGGGCGGCTATGGCTACACCTTC.